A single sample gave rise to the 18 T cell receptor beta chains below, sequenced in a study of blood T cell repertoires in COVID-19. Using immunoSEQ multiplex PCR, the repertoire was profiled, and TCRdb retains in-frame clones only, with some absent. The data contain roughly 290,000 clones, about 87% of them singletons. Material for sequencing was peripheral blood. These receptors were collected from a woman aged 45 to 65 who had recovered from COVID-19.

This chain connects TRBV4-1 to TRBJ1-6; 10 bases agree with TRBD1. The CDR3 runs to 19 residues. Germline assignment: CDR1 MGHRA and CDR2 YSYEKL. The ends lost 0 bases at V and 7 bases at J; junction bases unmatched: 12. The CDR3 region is CASSQDRGTGAGANSPLHF. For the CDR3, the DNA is TGCGCCAGCAGCCAAGATCGGGGGACAGGGGCAGGGGCCAATTCACCCCTCCACTTT.

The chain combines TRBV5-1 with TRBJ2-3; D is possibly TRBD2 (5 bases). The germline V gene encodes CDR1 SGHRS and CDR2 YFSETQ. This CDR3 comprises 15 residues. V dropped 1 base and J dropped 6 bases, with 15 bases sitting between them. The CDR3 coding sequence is TGCGCCAGCAGCTTGAGCGGCAGGTCCACTGATACGCAGTATTTT. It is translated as CASSLSGRSTDTQYF.

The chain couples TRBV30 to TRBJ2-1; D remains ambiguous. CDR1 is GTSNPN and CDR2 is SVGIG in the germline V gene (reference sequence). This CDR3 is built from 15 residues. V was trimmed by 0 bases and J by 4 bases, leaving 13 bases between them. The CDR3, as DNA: TGTGCCTGGAGTGTACTCGGTCCCATTTACAATGAGCAGTTCTTC. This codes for CAWSVLGPIYNEQFF.

The CDR3 sequence is CASSEHQGSSYGYTF. CDR3 coding DNA: TGTGCCAGCTCTGAGCACCAGGGGAGTAGCTATGGCTACACCTTC. J is TRBJ1-2 and V is TRBV9; tentatively, D is TRBD1 (6 bases). The CDR3 consists of 15 residues. V dropped 7 bases and J dropped 4 bases, with 20 bases sitting between them. The germline V gene encodes CDR1 SGDLS and CDR2 YYNGEE.

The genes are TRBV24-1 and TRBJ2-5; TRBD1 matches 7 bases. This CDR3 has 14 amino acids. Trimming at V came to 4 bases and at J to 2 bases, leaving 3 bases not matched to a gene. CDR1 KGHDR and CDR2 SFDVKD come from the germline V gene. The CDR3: CATSDWGQQETQYF. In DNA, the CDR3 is TGTGCCACCAGTGACTGGGGACAGCAAGAGACCCAGTACTTC.

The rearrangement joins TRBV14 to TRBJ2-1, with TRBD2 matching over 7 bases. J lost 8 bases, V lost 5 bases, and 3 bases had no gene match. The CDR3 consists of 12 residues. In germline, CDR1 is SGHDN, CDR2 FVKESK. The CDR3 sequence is CASSFGLDEQFF. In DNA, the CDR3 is TGTGCCAGCAGCTTCGGACTAGATGAGCAGTTCTTC. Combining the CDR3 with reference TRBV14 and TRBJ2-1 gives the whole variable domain EAGVTQFPSHSVIEKGQTVTLRCDPISGHDNLYWYRRVMGKEIKFLLHFVKESKQDESGMPNNRFLAERTGGTYSTLKVQPAELEDSGVYFCASSFGLDEQFFGPGTRLTVL.

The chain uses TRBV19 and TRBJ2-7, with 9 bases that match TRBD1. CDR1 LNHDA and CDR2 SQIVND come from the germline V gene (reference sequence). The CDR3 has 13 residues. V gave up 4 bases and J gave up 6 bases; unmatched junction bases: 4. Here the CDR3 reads CASSTGQGLEQYF. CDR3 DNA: TGTGCCAGTAGTACGGGACAGGGTCTCGAGCAGTACTTC.

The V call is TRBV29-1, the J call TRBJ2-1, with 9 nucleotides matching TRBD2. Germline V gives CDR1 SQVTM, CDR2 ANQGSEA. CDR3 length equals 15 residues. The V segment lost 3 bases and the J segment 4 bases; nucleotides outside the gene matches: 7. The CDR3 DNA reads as TGCAGCGTTGACACTAGCGGGCCCCCTTACAATGAGCAGTTCTTC. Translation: CSVDTSGPPYNEQFF.

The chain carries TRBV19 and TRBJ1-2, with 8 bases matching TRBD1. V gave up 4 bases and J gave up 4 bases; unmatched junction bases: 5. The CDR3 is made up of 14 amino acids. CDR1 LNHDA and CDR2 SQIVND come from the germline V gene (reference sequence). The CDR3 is CASSTGGAGYGYTF. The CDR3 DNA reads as TGTGCCAGTAGTACAGGGGGCGCGGGCTATGGCTACACCTTC.

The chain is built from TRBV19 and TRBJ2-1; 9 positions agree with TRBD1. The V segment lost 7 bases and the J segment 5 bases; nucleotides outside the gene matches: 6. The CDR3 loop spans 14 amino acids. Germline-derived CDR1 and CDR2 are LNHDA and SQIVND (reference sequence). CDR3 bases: TGTGCCAGTACCCGGGACAGGGCAGACAATGAGCAGTTCTTC. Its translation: CASTRDRADNEQFF.

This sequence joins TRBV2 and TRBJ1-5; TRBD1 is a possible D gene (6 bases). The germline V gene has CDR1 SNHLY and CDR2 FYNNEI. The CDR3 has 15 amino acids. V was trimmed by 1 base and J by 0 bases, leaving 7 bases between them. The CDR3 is CASSEGTVSNQPQHF. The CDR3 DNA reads TGTGCCAGCAGTGAAGGGACAGTTAGCAATCAGCCCCAGCATTTT.

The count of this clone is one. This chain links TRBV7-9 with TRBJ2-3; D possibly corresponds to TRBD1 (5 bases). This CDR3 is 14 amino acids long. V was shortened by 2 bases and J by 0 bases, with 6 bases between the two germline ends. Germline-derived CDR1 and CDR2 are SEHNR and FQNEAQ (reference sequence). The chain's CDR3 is CASSLSGSTDTQYF. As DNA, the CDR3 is TGTGCCAGCAGCTTATCAGGGAGCACAGATACGCAGTATTTT.

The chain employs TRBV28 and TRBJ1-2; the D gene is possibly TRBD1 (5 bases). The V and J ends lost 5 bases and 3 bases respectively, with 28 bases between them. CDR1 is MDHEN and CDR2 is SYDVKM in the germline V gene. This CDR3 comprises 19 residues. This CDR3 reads CASSGTTRIDFGEDYGYTF. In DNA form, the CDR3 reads TGTGCCAGCAGTGGGACGACTAGGATTGATTTTGGGGAGGACTATGGCTACACCTTC.

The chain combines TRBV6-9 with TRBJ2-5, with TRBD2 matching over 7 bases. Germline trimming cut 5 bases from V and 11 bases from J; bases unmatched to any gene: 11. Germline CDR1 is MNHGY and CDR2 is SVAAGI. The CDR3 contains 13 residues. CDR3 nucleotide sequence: TGTGCCAGCAGTCCCCGGGACTACGACACTCAGTACTTC. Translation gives CASSPRDYDTQYF.

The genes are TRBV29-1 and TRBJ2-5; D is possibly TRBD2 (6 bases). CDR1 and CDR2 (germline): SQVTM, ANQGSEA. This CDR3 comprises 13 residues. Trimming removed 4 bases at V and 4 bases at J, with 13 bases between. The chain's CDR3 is CSVGVVEGETQYF. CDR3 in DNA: TGCAGCGTTGGAGTCGTGGAGGGAGAGACCCAGTACTTC. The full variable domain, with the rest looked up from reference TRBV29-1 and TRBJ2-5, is SAVISQKPSRDICQRGTSLTIQCQVDSQVTMMFWYRQQPGQSLTLIATANQGSEATYESGFVIDKFPISRPNLTFSTLTVSNMSPEDSSIYLCSVGVVEGETQYFGPGTRLLVL.

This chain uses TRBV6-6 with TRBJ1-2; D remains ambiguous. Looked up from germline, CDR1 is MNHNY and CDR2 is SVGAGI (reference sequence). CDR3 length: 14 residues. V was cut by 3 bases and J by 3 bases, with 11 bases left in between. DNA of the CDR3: TGTGCCAGCAGTTATGAACCAGAGGACTATGGCTACACCTTC. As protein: CASSYEPEDYGYTF.

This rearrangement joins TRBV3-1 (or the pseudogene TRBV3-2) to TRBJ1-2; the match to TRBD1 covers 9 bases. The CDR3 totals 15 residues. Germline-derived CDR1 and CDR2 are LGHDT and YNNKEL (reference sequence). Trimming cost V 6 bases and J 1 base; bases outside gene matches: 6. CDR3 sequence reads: CASRRMGQGNYGYTF. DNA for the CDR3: TGTGCCAGCAGAAGAATGGGACAGGGTAACTATGGCTACACCTTC.

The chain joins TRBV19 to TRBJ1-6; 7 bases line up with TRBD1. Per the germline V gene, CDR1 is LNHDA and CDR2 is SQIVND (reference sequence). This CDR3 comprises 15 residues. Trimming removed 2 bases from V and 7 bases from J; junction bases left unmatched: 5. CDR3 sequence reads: CASSITGQSNSPLHF. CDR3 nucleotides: TGTGCCAGTAGTATAACGGGACAGTCGAATTCACCCCTCCACTTT.